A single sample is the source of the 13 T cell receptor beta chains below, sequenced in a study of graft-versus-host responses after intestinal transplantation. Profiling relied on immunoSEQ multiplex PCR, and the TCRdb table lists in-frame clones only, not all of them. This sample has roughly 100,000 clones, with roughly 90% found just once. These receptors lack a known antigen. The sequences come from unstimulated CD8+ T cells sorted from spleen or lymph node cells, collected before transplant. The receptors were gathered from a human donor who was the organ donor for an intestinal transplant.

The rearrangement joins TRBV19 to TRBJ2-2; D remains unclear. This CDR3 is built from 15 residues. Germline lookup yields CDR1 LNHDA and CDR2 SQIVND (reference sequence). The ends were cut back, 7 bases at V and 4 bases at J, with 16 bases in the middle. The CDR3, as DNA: TGTGCCAGTACCTTATACGCTCCCAGCACCGGGGAGCTGTTTTTT. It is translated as CASTLYAPSTGELFF.

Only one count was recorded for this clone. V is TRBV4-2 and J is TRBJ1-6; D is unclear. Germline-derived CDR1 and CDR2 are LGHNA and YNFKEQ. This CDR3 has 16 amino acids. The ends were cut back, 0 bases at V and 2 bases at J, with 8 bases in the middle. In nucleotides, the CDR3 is TGTGCCAGCAGCCAAGATCTCCGGGCCTATAATTCACCCCTCCACTTT. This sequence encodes CASSQDLRAYNSPLHF.

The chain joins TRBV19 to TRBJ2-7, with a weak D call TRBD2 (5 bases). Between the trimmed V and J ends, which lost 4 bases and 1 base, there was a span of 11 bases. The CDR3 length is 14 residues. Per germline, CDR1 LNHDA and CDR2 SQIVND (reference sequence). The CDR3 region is CASSNWRKSYEQYF. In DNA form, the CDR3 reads TGTGCCAGTAGTAATTGGAGGAAATCCTACGAGCAGTACTTC.

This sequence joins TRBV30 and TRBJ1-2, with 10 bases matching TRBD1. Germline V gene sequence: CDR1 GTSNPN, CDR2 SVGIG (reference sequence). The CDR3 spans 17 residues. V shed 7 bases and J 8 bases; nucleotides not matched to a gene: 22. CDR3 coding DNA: TGTGCCTACAACTTGTCCCGGGACAGGGGATCTTCTAAAGGCTACACCTTC. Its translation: CAYNLSRDRGSSKGYTF.

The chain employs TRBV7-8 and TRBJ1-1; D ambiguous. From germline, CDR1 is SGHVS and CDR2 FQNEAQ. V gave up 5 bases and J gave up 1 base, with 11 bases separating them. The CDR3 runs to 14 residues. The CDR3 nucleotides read TGTGCCAGCAGCCTAGAGGCGGGGAACACTGAAGCTTTCTTT. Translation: CASSLEAGNTEAFF. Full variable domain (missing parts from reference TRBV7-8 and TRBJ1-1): GAGVSQSPRYKVAKRGQDVALRCDPISGHVSLFWYQQALGQGPEFLTYFQNEAQLDKSGLPSDRFFAERPEGSVSTLKIQRTQQEDSAVYLCASSLEAGNTEAFFGQGTRLTVV.

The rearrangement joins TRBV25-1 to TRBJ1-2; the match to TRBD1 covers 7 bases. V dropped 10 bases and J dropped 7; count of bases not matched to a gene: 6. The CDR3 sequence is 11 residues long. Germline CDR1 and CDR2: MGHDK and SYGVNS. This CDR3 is CATVQGGGYTF. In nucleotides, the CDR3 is TGTGCCACCGTTCAGGGGGGTGGCTACACCTTC.

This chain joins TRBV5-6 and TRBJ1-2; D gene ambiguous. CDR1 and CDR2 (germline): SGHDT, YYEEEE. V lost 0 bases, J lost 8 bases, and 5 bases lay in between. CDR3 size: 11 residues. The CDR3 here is CASSLAGGYTF. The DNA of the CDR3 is TGTGCCAGCAGCTTGGCGGGGGGCTACACCTTC. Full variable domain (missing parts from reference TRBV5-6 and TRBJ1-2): DAGVTQSPTHLIKTRGQQVTLRCSPKSGHDTVSWYQQALGQGPQFIFQYYEEEERQRGNFPDRFSGHQFPNYSSELNVNALLLGDSALYLCASSLAGGYTFGSGTRLTVV.

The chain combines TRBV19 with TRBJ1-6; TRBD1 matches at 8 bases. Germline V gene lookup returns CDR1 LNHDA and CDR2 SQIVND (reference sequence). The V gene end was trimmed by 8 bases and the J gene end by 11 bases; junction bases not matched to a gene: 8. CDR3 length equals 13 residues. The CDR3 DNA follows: TGTGCCAGTCAGCCAGGGGGCATGGCACCCCTCCACTTT. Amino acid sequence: CASQPGGMAPLHF.

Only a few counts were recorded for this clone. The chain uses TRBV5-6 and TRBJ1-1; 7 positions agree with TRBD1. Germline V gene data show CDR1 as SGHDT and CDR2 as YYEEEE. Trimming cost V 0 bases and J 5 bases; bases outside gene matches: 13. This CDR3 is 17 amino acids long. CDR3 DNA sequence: TGTGCCAGCAGCTTGGTGGGCGGCAGGGGGTTAGGTACTGAAGCTTTCTTT. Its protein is CASSLVGGRGLGTEAFF. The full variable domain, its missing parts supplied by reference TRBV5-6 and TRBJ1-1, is DAGVTQSPTHLIKTRGQQVTLRCSPKSGHDTVSWYQQALGQGPQFIFQYYEEEERQRGNFPDRFSGHQFPNYSSELNVNALLLGDSALYLCASSLVGGRGLGTEAFFGQGTRLTVV.

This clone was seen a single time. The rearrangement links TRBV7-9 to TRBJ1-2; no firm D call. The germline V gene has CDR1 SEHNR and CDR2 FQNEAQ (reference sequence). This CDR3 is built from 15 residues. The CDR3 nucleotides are TGTGCAACCAAGACCGCGGACCGGGGAGTCCGTGGCTACACCTTC. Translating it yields CATKTADRGVRGYTF.

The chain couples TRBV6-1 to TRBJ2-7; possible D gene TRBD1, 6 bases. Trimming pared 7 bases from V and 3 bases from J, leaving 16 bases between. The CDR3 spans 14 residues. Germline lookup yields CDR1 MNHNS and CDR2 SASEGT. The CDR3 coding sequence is TGTGCCAGCAAAAGGGAAGGGGGACGCTACGAGCAGTACTTC. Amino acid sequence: CASKREGGRYEQYF.

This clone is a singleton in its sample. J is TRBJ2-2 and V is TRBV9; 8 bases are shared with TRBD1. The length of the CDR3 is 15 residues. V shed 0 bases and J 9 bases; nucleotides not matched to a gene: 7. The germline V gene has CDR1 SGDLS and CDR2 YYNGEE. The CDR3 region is CASSVVARGPRELFF. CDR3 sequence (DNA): TGTGCCAGCAGCGTAGTGGCCAGGGGGCCCCGGGAGCTGTTTTTT.

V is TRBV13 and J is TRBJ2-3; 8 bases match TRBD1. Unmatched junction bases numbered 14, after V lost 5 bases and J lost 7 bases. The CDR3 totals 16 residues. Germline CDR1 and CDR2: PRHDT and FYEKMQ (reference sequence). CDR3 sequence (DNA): TGTGCCAGCAGCCCTTTTGGGTTACAGGGGGAAAATACGCAGTATTTT. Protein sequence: CASSPFGLQGENTQYF.